The next 13 T cell receptor beta chains were all read from a single sample in a study of OX40 agonist ivuxolimab in advanced cancers. Method: immunoSEQ multiplex PCR; TCRdb's copy keeps in-frame clones and lacks some. The top ten hold 5% of the sample, which has 65,000 or so clones, roughly 80% seen once. The material sequenced was CD4+ or CD8+ T cells sorted from blood, taken in a trial of the OX40 agonist ivuxolimab. These receptors were obtained from an adult with an advanced solid tumor such as melanoma, head and neck, liver or kidney cancer.

The chain combines TRBV7-2 with TRBJ1-5; D is unclear. The CDR3 has 17 amino acids. V lost 2 bases and J 0 bases, leaving 14 bases between the germline ends. Per the germline V gene, CDR1 is SGHTA and CDR2 is FQGNSA. Here the CDR3 reads CASSLSIRQTSNQPQHF. The CDR3 region has the DNA TGTGCCAGCAGCTTATCGATTCGGCAGACTAGCAATCAGCCCCAGCATTTT.

The V and J genes are TRBV11-1 and TRBJ2-3; no firm D call. Per germline, CDR1 SGHAT and CDR2 FQDESV (reference sequence). Trimming pared 1 base from V and 4 bases from J, leaving 12 bases between. The CDR3 contains 15 residues. The CDR3 sequence: CASSLDQSLSDTQYF. The CDR3 DNA reads as TGTGCCAGCAGCTTAGATCAATCATTATCAGATACGCAGTATTTT.

This clone was recorded a few times. This sequence joins TRBV19 and TRBJ2-6; 7 nucleotides line up with TRBD1. The germline V gene encodes CDR1 LNHDA and CDR2 SQIVND (reference sequence). The CDR3 length is 16 residues. J lost 1 base, V lost 4 bases, and 4 bases had no gene match. CDR3 region: CASSRQTGSGANVLTF. Written as DNA, the CDR3 is TGTGCCAGTAGTAGGCAGACAGGGTCTGGGGCCAACGTCCTGACTTTC.

The chain uses TRBV21-1 and TRBJ2-2; the D segment call TRBD2 is taken from the table without a DNA check. TRBV21-1 is annotated as a pseudogene. This CDR3 has 14 residues. For the CDR3, the DNA is TGTGCCAGCAGCAAAGAAACTAACACCGGGGAGCTGTTTTTT. It encodes CASSKETNTGELFF.

V and J are TRBV15 and TRBJ2-5; D unclear. The CDR3 has 15 amino acids. V lost 0 bases and J 2 bases, leaving 10 bases between the germline ends. Germline CDR1 reads LNHNV; CDR2 reads YYDKDF (reference sequence). The chain's CDR3 is CATSRDLRLQETQYF. The CDR3 DNA sequence: TGTGCCACCAGCAGAGATCTGAGGTTACAAGAGACCCAGTACTTC.

There are a few counts of this clone. This chain connects TRBV10-1 to TRBJ2-2; D might be TRBD1 (6 bases). From germline, CDR1 is WNHNN and CDR2 SYGVQD (reference sequence). The CDR3 has 14 residues. The V gene lost 3 bases and the J gene lost 6 bases, with 11 bases spanning the gap. The CDR3 sequence is CASSDTGSSGELFF. For the CDR3, the DNA is TGCGCCAGCAGTGACACAGGGTCCTCCGGGGAGCTGTTTTTT.

The chain couples TRBV6-5 to TRBJ1-1; D ambiguous. Trimming stripped 4 bases from V and 6 bases from J, with 12 bases between. Per the germline V gene, CDR1 is MNHEY and CDR2 is SVGAGI. The CDR3 is made up of 13 amino acids. This chain's CDR3 is CASSFTYKAEAFF. DNA of the CDR3: TGTGCCAGCAGTTTTACTTACAAGGCTGAAGCTTTCTTT.

J is TRBJ1-4 and V is TRBV2, with 10 bases matching TRBD1. Germline V gene sequence: CDR1 SNHLY, CDR2 FYNNEI. CDR3 length: 13 residues. V shed 1 base, J shed 10 bases, and the junction held 0 bases outside the gene matches. CDR3: CASSEGTGGKLFF. CDR3 nucleotides: TGTGCCAGCAGTGAAGGGACAGGGGGAAAACTGTTTTTT.

This clone was counted once. This chain uses TRBV18 with TRBJ1-2; D uncertain. Trimming removed 4 bases at V and 2 bases at J, with 11 bases between. The CDR3 consists of 14 residues. Per germline, CDR1 KGHSH and CDR2 LQKENI. CDR3 sequence: CASSLSRENYGYTF. CDR3 DNA sequence: TGTGCCAGCTCACTTAGTAGGGAGAACTATGGCTACACCTTC.

The CDR3 DNA sequence: TGTGCCAGCAGCCCTGGGACCCCCGGCGGATTTGAAGCTTTCTTT. This translates into CASSPGTPGGFEAFF. V and J are TRBV5-4 and TRBJ1-1; D may be TRBD1 (5 bases). The V and J ends lost 4 bases and 7 bases respectively, with 20 bases between them. From germline, CDR1 is SGHNT and CDR2 YYREEE (reference sequence). CDR3 length equals 15 residues.

This clone was detected only a few times. The chain recombines TRBV19 with TRBJ2-2; D ambiguous. The CDR3 contains 14 residues. V was clipped by 6 bases and J by 6 bases, with 14 bases between them. Per germline, CDR1 LNHDA and CDR2 SQIVND (reference sequence). The CDR3 loop reads CASRILGRAGELFF. CDR3 nucleotide sequence: TGTGCCAGTAGGATATTAGGAAGGGCCGGGGAGCTGTTTTTT.

This chain connects TRBV5-4 to TRBJ2-5; TRBD1 is a possible D gene (6 bases). Trimming took off 10 bases at V and 3 bases at J, with 19 bases between the two ends. The CDR3 spans 14 residues. CDR1 and CDR2 (germline): SGHNT, YYREEE (reference sequence). CDR3 protein: CASTEGDNEETQYF. The CDR3 DNA is TGTGCCTCTACAGAGGGGGATAATGAAGAGACCCAGTACTTC. The variable domain in full, completed from reference TRBV5-4 and TRBJ2-5, reads ETGVTQSPTHLIKTRGQQVTLRCSSQSGHNTVSWYQQALGQGPQFIFQYYREEENGRGNFPPRFSGLQFPNYSSELNVNALELDDSALYLCASTEGDNEETQYFGPGTRLLVL.

V usage is TRBV5-1 and J usage is TRBJ1-1; perhaps TRBD1 as D (5 bases). V was shortened by 2 bases and J by 11 bases, with 16 bases between the two germline ends. Germline CDR1 and CDR2: SGHRS and YFSETQ. The CDR3 spans 13 residues. CDR3 in amino acids: CASSLTGETNAFF. The CDR3 DNA reads as TGCGCCAGCAGCTTAACAGGCGAAACGAATGCTTTCTTT.